This T cell receptor beta chain originates from a study of T cell responses to AZD1222 COVID-19 vaccine. V shed 5 bases and J shed 2 bases, with 19 bases lying between them. This CDR3 is built from 17 residues. CDR1 and CDR2 (germline): LNHDA, SQIVND (reference sequence). The assay was immunoSEQ multiplex PCR, and TCRdb's table has in-frame clones only and misses some. The repertoire holds 150,000 to 200,000 clones, 75% to 90% seen once, with less than 3% in the top ten. The sequence was obtained from an adult in good health. This material consisted of peripheral blood, taken on day 0 of MenACWY control vaccination. The chain uses TRBV19 and TRBJ1-5; a weak D match, TRBD1 (5 bases). The CDR3 nucleotides are TGTGCCAGTAGTGCCTCCCCCGGGGCCGATCGCAATCAGCCCCAGCATTTT. Its protein is CASSASPGADRNQPQHF.